The sequence of this TCR beta chain was determined in a study of blood T cells in healthy people across ages. Study-wide points: Per-million-T-cell TCR beta diversity fell roughly linearly with age.

CDR3 length: 14 residues. The V gene's germline CDR1 is SGDLS and CDR2 YYNGEE. After removal of 1 base from V and 12 bases from J, the junction contained 10 bases not matched to a gene. Isolation recovered at least 6.5 million PBMCs from every sample. Points on this clonotype: Its antigen is undetermined.

Through a sample-barcoded 5' primer and a J-beta primer mix, a second PCR was run for roughly 7 to 11 cycles. Using its own MiXCR run on the 5' RACE reads, TCRdb lists one record per CDR3 protein. The profile shows 1.5 million to 1.8 million distinct CDR3 sequences, 35% to 45% of them singletons. V and J are TRBV9 and TRBJ2-1, with TRBD1 identical over 7 bases. The sequenced sample consisted of blood. The sequence derives from a woman aged 18-29 years in good health. Here the CDR3 DNA reads TGTGCCAGCAGCGTAACAGGGGATAGCTTGGGGCAGTTCTTC. This encodes CASSVTGDSLGQFF.